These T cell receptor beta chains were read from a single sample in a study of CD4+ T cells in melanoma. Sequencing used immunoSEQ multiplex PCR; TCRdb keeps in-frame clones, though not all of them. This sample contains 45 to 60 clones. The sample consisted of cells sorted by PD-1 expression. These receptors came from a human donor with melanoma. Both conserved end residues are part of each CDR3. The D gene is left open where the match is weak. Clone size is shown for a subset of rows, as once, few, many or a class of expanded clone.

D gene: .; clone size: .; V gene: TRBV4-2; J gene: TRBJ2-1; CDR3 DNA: TGTGCCAGCAGCCAGGAGGTAAGCTCCTACAATGAGCAGTTCTTC; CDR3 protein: CASSQEVSSYNEQFF
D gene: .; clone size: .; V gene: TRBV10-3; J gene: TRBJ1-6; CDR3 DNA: TGTGCCATCAGTGTTGGACAGAACAATTCACCCCTCCACTTT; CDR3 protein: CAISVGQNNSPLHF
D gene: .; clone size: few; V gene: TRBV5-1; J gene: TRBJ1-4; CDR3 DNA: TGCGCCAGCAGCGTACAGGGTGGGTTTGAAAAACTGTTTTTT; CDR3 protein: CASSVQGGFEKLFF
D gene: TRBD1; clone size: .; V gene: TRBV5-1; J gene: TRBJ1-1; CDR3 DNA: TGCGCCAGCAGCTTGGTTTTAGGGGGCTATGAAGCTTTCTTT; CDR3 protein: CASSLVLGGYEAFF
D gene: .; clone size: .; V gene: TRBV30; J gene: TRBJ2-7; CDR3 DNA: TGTGCCTGGAGTCCGGGTACGGGGGTCGAGCAGTACTTC; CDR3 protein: CAWSPGTGVEQYF
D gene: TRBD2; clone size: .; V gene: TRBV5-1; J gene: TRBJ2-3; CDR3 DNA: TGCGCCAGTAGCTTTTTAGCGGGAGAGGCAGATACGCAGTATTTT; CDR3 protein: CASSFLAGEADTQYF
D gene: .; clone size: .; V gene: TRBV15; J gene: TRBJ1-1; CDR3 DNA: TGTGCCACCAGCAGAAACATGAGAACTGAAGCTTTCTTT; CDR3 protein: CATSRNMRTEAFF
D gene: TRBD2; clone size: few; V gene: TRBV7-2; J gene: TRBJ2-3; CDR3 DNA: TGTGCCAGCAGCCTCATAGCGGGGGGGGTGGGTGATACGCAGTATTTT; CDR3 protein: CASSLIAGGVGDTQYF
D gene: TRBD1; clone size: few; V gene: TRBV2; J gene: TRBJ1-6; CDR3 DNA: TGTGCCAGCAGCCAAGACAGGGGTTATTCACCCCTCCACTTT; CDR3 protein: CASSQDRGYSPLHF
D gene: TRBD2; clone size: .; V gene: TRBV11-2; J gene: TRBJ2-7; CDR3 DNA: TGTGCCAGCAGCTTAGAGGTCCTAGCGGGAGTCTACGAGCAGTACTTC; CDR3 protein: CASSLEVLAGVYEQYF